This is a list of T cell receptor beta chains from one sample in a study of blood T cell repertoires in COVID-19. TCRdb's table, derived via immunoSEQ multiplex PCR, lists solely in-frame clones and lacks some. The repertoire holds approximately 150,000 clones, with around nine tenths as singletons. The sample comprised peripheral blood. The origin of the receptors is a man in his sixties with active or convalescent COVID-19. CDR3s include the opening cysteine and the closing phenylalanine or tryptophan. A D gene is named only where the DNA matches it firmly. Clone size appears in some rows only: once, few, many, or a class for an expanded clone.

abundance,d_gene,v_gene,j_gene,CDR3aa,CDR3nt
.,.,TRBV22-1,TRBJ2-1,CPGSARQVGGTIFGEQFF,TGTCCTGGGAGCGCACGCCAGGTTGGCGGGACGATCTTTGGGGAGCAGTTCTTC
once,.,TRBV6-5,TRBJ2-5,CASRAGATRETQYF,TGTGCCAGCAGGGCAGGGGCCACGCGGGAGACCCAGTACTTC
.,.,TRBV25-1,TRBJ1-1,CASSVLQAEAFF,TGTGCCAGCAGTGTCCTACAGGCTGAAGCTTTCTTT
.,TRBD1,TRBV28,TRBJ2-1,CASRQGTYNEQFF,TGTGCCAGCCGACAGGGGACCTACAATGAGCAGTTCTTC
.,.,TRBV28,TRBJ2-5,CASTMTAQETQYF,TGTGCCAGCACCATGACAGCACAAGAGACCCAGTACTTC
.,TRBD1,TRBV6-2/TRBV6-3,TRBJ1-1,CASSVRQGNTEAFF,TGTGCCAGCAGTGTTCGACAGGGGAACACTGAAGCTTTCTTT
.,.,TRBV4-3,TRBJ1-4,CASSHPGGTGEKLFF,TGCGCCAGCAGCCACCCCGGGGGGACGGGGGAAAAACTGTTTTTT
once,.,TRBV9,TRBJ2-6,CASSRARGSGANVLTF,TGTGCCAGCAGCCGCGCCCGGGGCTCTGGGGCCAACGTCCTGACTTTC
.,TRBD2,TRBV5-1,TRBJ2-1,CASSFGGASLYNEQFF,TGCGCCAGCAGCTTCGGGGGGGCCAGCCTCTACAATGAGCAGTTCTTC
.,TRBD1,TRBV3-1/TRBV3-2,TRBJ1-1,CASSPKTGGNTEAFF,TGTGCCAGCAGCCCCAAGACAGGGGGGAACACTGAAGCTTTCTTT
.,.,TRBV15,TRBJ2-7,CATSRDRRVWEGEQYF,TGTGCCACCAGCAGAGATCGCAGGGTTTGGGAAGGCGAGCAGTACTTC
once,TRBD1,TRBV11-2,TRBJ1-1,CASSPTGGGEAFF,TGTGCCAGCAGCCCCACAGGGGGCGGTGAAGCTTTCTTT
.,TRBD1,TRBV28,TRBJ1-5,CASRQQGASNQPQHF,TGTGCCAGCAGACAACAGGGGGCCAGCAATCAGCCCCAGCATTTT
.,TRBD1,TRBV11-2,TRBJ1-5,CASSLGQGAAGNQPQHF,TGTGCCAGCAGCTTAGGACAGGGGGCGGCTGGGAATCAGCCCCAGCATTTT
.,.,TRBV5-8,TRBJ1-3,CASSLTGFTGNTIYF,TGTGCCAGCAGCTTGACAGGTTTTACTGGAAACACCATATATTTT
.,TRBD1,TRBV29-1,TRBJ2-3,CSVLVRGSVDTQYF,TGCAGCGTCCTGGTCAGGGGGTCGGTAGATACGCAGTATTTT